This T cell receptor (beta chain) appears in the sequencing data of a study of CD8 T cells in Susac syndrome. Germline CDR1 LNHDA, CDR2 SQIVND (reference sequence). The CDR3 covers 13 residues. V was pared by 4 bases and J by 8 bases, with 3 bases of the junction left unmatched. cDNA came from approximately 0.5 to 1 ug RNA primed by random hexamers. TCR beta CDR3 was amplified by immunoSEQ multiplex PCR. This amplification extended across 54 Vbeta and 13 Jbeta segments. TCRdb fed the immunoSEQ multiplex PCR reads into MiXCR, producing one record per CDR3 protein. Of 100,000 to 150,000 distinct CDR3 sequences in the sample, approximately 95% were seen once. Sequencing of TCR beta drew on CD8+ and CD4+ T cells from blood. The multiple sclerosis controls were treatment-naive patients, and their relapsing-remitting disease was stable or active.

The receptor was isolated from a human donor with multiple sclerosis. The chain links TRBV19 to TRBJ1-4, with TRBD1 matching 8 bases. Material for sequencing was CD8+ T cells from PBMCs. This CDR3 reads CASSTRGHEKLFF. CDR3 nucleotides: TGTGCCAGTAGTACCAGGGGGCACGAAAAACTGTTTTTT.